The 25 T cell receptor beta chains presented below share a single source sample, sequenced in a study of blood T cell repertoires in COVID-19. Generated by immunoSEQ multiplex PCR, the TCRdb table keeps only in-frame clones and is missing some. Of some 410,000 clones in the sample, 70% to 90% are singletons; the top ten hold over 0.9%. The sequenced sample consisted of PBMCs or T cells enriched from blood (not recorded which). The source is a woman aged 25 to 39 with acute COVID-19.

V gene TRBV2 combines with J gene TRBJ2-2; possibly TRBD2 for D (6 bases). V lost 5 bases and J 5 bases, leaving 12 bases between the germline ends. The CDR3 is 14 amino acids. Germline assignment: CDR1 SNHLY and CDR2 FYNNEI. The CDR3 region has the DNA TGTGCCAGCAGTCGGGGCGCGGGGACCGGGGAGCTGTTTTTT. Encoded protein: CASSRGAGTGELFF.

This clone occurred once. The chain has TRBV12-5 and TRBJ2-7; D not certain. CDR3 length equals 8 residues. Germline V gene data show CDR1 as LGHNT and CDR2 as FRNRAP. CDR3 region: CVRYEQYF. For the CDR3, the DNA is TGTGTTCGGTACGAGCAGTACTTC.

The chain couples TRBV5-8 to TRBJ2-7, with D perhaps matching TRBD1 (6 bases). V dropped 3 bases and J dropped 2 bases, with 12 bases sitting between them. The germline V gene has CDR1 SGHTS and CDR2 YDEGEE. This CDR3 has 14 residues. Written as DNA, the CDR3 is TGTGCCAGCAGCTGGCCGGGACACACCTACGAGCAGTACTTC. Protein product: CASSWPGHTYEQYF.

The chain is built from TRBV7-3 and TRBJ2-1; 7 bases are a match to TRBD1. Trimming at V came to 0 bases and at J to 8 bases, leaving 4 bases not matched to a gene. Germline CDR1 and CDR2: SGHTA and FQGTGA. The length of the CDR3 is 14 residues. The CDR3 DNA is TGTGCCAGCAGCTTAACCGGGACAGCTTATGAGCAGTTCTTC. Encoded protein: CASSLTGTAYEQFF.

V is TRBV4-2 and J is TRBJ2-1, with no clear D. The germline V gene has CDR1 LGHNA and CDR2 YNFKEQ. The ends were cut back, 4 bases at V and 4 bases at J, with 8 bases in the middle. The CDR3 is made up of 13 amino acids. The CDR3 spells CASSLELYNEQFF. CDR3 nucleotide sequence: TGTGCCAGCAGCCTAGAATTATACAATGAGCAGTTCTTC.

The chain couples TRBV5-1 to TRBJ2-5; D is perhaps TRBD1 (5 bases). V was trimmed by 5 bases and J by 5 bases, leaving 19 bases between them. Germline V gene data show CDR1 as SGHRS and CDR2 as YFSETQ. The CDR3 is 15 residues long. CDR3 bases: TGCGCCAGCAGTTTTGGGGCCTCCAGGGCCGAGACCCAGTACTTC. This encodes CASSFGASRAETQYF.

V gene TRBV6-5 combines with J gene TRBJ1-2, with a possible D match to TRBD1 (6 bases). This CDR3 is 15 amino acids long. Between the trimmed V and J ends, which lost 6 bases and 4 bases, there was a span of 18 bases. Looked up from germline, CDR1 is MNHEY and CDR2 is SVGAGI. CDR3: CASRSRGQGSYGYTF. For the CDR3, the DNA is TGTGCCAGCAGATCTCGAGGGCAGGGGTCCTATGGCTACACCTTC.

This chain joins TRBV19 and TRBJ2-7; TRBD1 aligns across 8 bases. The V segment lost 5 bases and the J segment 6 bases; nucleotides outside the gene matches: 12. The germline CDR1 and CDR2 sequences are LNHDA and SQIVND (reference sequence). The CDR3 runs 15 residues. For the CDR3, the DNA is TGTGCCAGTAGTCCGACCAGGGGGCCTTATAGCGAGCAGTACTTC. Residues: CASSPTRGPYSEQYF.

V is TRBV6-5 and J is TRBJ1-2; weak D call: TRBD1 (5 bases). The CDR3 has 15 amino acids. V was cut by 8 bases and J by 5 bases, with 21 bases left in between. Looked up from germline, CDR1 is MNHEY and CDR2 is SVGAGI. The CDR3 protein is CASRAPGTGGYGYTF. CDR3 nucleotides: TGTGCCAGCCGCGCACCGGGGACGGGAGGGTATGGCTACACCTTC.

The rearrangement uses TRBV28 and TRBJ1-3; D is undetermined. The germline V gene encodes CDR1 MDHEN and CDR2 SYDVKM. With 5 bases removed from V and 0 bases from J, the gap between germline ends came to 14 bases. The CDR3 is 16 amino acids. The CDR3 reads CASSPGGDHSGNTIYF. The CDR3 DNA reads TGTGCCAGCAGTCCAGGAGGAGATCACTCTGGAAACACCATATATTTT.

The rearrangement uses TRBV10-2 and TRBJ2-3; TRBD2 aligns across 8 bases. Germline V gives CDR1 WSHSY, CDR2 SAAADI. V was pared by 1 base and J by 2 bases, with 5 bases of the junction left unmatched. The CDR3 is made up of 16 amino acids. CDR3: CASSELAGIFTDTQYF. The CDR3, as DNA: TGCGCCAGCAGTGAGTTAGCGGGGATCTTCACAGATACGCAGTATTTT.

The rearrangement joins TRBV21-1 to TRBJ1-5; TRBD1 is the table's D call, not checked against the DNA. TRBV21-1 is designated a pseudogene. This CDR3 comprises 16 residues. The CDR3 sequence is CASSKVIGDSNQPQHF. The CDR3 DNA reads as TGTGCCAGCAGCAAAGTTATAGGGGATAGCAATCAGCCCCAGCATTTT.

This chain uses TRBV11-3 with TRBJ2-2; 8 positions match TRBD2. The trim removed 0 bases at V and 5 bases at J, leaving 2 bases unmatched. The V gene's germline CDR1 is SGHNT and CDR2 YENEEA. The CDR3 loop spans 15 amino acids. CDR3 DNA: TGTGCCAGCAGCTTAGATGCGGGAGGAACCGGGGAGCTGTTTTTT. Its protein product is CASSLDAGGTGELFF.

This clone was detected once. The V gene is TRBV24-1, the J gene TRBJ1-1, with 9 positions matching TRBD1. V lost 7 bases to trimming and J lost 4 bases; unmatched junction nucleotides: 3. The CDR3 sequence is 13 residues long. Germline CDR1 and CDR2: KGHDR and SFDVKD. In DNA form, the CDR3 reads TGTGCCACCAGGAGACAGGGGGGCACTGAAGCTTTCTTT. Residues: CATRRQGGTEAFF.

The CDR3 is CASSAGLLPFYGYTF. The DNA for the CDR3 is TGTGCCAGCAGCGCCGGACTTTTACCCTTCTATGGCTACACCTTC. V usage is TRBV9 and J usage is TRBJ1-2; no reliable D call. Germline CDR1 is SGDLS and CDR2 is YYNGEE. The CDR3 length is 15 residues. V lost 3 bases and J 4 bases, leaving 16 bases between the germline ends.

This chain connects TRBV30 to TRBJ1-2; 9 bases align to TRBD1. This CDR3 region has 14 residues. Germline trimming cut 0 bases from V and 7 bases from J; bases unmatched to any gene: 6. Looked up from germline, CDR1 is GTSNPN and CDR2 is SVGIG (reference sequence). The CDR3 region is CAWSVLQGAGGYTF. CDR3 bases: TGTGCCTGGAGTGTACTACAGGGGGCGGGTGGCTACACCTTC.

This chain connects TRBV28 to TRBJ1-5; 8 positions agree with TRBD1. J was trimmed by 5 bases and V by 7 bases; bases with no gene match: 7. Germline V CDR1 and CDR2: MDHEN, SYDVKM. The CDR3 covers 14 residues. CDR3 coding DNA: TGTGCCAGCACATCGGACAGGGAATATCAGCCCCAGCATTTT. Encoded protein: CASTSDREYQPQHF.

V and J are TRBV29-1 and TRBJ2-1, with 9 positions matching TRBD2. Trimming removed 5 bases from V and 6 bases from J; junction bases left unmatched: 8. The CDR3 has 14 amino acids. The germline V gene has CDR1 SQVTM and CDR2 ANQGSEA. CDR3 loop: CSVWVASGANEQFF. The DNA of the CDR3 is TGCAGCGTTTGGGTTGCTAGCGGGGCCAATGAGCAGTTCTTC.

This clone showed up just a few times. V and J are TRBV5-1 and TRBJ2-7, with 7 bases that match TRBD1. The V gene end was trimmed by 4 bases and the J gene end by 9 bases; junction bases not matched to a gene: 10. From germline, CDR1 is SGHRS and CDR2 YFSETQ. The CDR3 sequence is 13 residues long. The CDR3 region is CASSTTGEDAQYF. In DNA form, the CDR3 reads TGCGCCAGCAGCACTACAGGGGAAGACGCGCAGTACTTC.

The genes are TRBV19 and TRBJ2-3, with D perhaps matching TRBD1 (5 bases). Germline CDR1 LNHDA, CDR2 SQIVND (reference sequence). The CDR3 is made up of 13 amino acids. V lost 3 bases and J lost 4, with 8 bases in between. The CDR3 here is CASSMRQPDTQYF. CDR3 nucleotides: TGTGCCAGTAGTATGCGACAGCCAGATACGCAGTATTTT.

The rearrangement joins TRBV7-2 to TRBJ2-7, with TRBD2 matching 10 bases. CDR3 length: 14 amino acids. Germline CDR1 reads SGHTA; CDR2 reads FQGNSA. The trim removed 3 bases at V and 6 bases at J, leaving 5 bases unmatched. CDR3 region: CASSFRLAGAEQYF. The CDR3 coding sequence is TGTGCCAGCAGCTTTCGGCTAGCGGGGGCCGAGCAGTACTTC. Complete variable domain (other parts from reference TRBV7-2 and TRBJ2-7): GAGVSQSPSNKVTEKGKDVELRCDPISGHTALYWYRQSLGQGLEFLIYFQGNSAPDKSGLPSDRFSAERTGGSVSTLTIQRTQQEDSAVYLCASSFRLAGAEQYFGPGTRLTVT.

This chain joins TRBV19 and TRBJ2-1; TRBD2 agrees at 12 bases. CDR1 is LNHDA, CDR2 SQIVND, per germline (reference sequence). The CDR3 extends over 20 amino acids. V lost 7 bases, J lost 0 bases, and 16 bases stayed unmatched. The CDR3 coding sequence is TGTGCCAGTACCCCCTATCTAGCGGGGGGGCCCTGGGGCTCCTACAATGAGCAGTTCTTC. It codes for CASTPYLAGGPWGSYNEQFF.

This chain connects TRBV19 to TRBJ1-2; D gene ambiguous. CDR1 and CDR2 from the germline V gene are LNHDA and SQIVND (reference sequence). Trimming cost V 7 bases and J 1 base, with 13 bases left between them. CDR3 length: 14 amino acids. This CDR3 reads CASTSLPGNYGYTF. DNA for the CDR3: TGTGCCAGTACCTCCCTTCCGGGTAACTATGGCTACACCTTC.

CDR3 sequence: CSAKTSYEQYF. The CDR3 region has the DNA TGCAGTGCTAAGACTAGCTACGAGCAGTACTTC. The V gene is TRBV20-1, the J gene TRBJ2-7; TRBD2 is a possible D gene (6 bases). CDR1 DFQATT and CDR2 SNEGSKA come from the germline V gene (reference sequence). The CDR3 contains 11 residues. With 4 bases removed from V and 3 bases from J, the gap between germline ends came to 7 bases.

This clone appeared a single time. The chain joins TRBV2 to TRBJ1-2; 10 bases fit TRBD1. The germline V gene encodes CDR1 SNHLY and CDR2 FYNNEI. CDR3 length: 16 residues. V shed 8 bases, J shed 4 bases, and the junction held 13 bases outside the gene matches. The CDR3 loop is CASAGTGEYSGYGYTF. The CDR3 coding sequence is TGTGCCAGCGCCGGGACAGGGGAGTATTCGGGCTATGGCTACACCTTC.